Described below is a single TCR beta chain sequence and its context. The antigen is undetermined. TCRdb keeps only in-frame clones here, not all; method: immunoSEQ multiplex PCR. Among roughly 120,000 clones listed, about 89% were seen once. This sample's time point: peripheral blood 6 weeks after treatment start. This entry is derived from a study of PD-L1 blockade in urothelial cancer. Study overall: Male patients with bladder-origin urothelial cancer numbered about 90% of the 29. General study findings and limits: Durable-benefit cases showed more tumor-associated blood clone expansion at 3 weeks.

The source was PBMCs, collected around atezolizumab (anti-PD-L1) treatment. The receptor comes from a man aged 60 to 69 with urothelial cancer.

The DNA for the CDR3 is TGTGCCAGCATTGGGGCGGCGGGGGCCTTAGATACGCAGTATTTT. It is translated as CASIGAAGALDTQYF. This chain links TRBV6-1 with TRBJ2-3; tentative D call: TRBD2 (7 bases). Looked up from germline, CDR1 is MNHNS and CDR2 is SASEGT. The CDR3 is 15 residues long. The V gene lost 7 bases and the J gene lost 5 bases, with 19 bases spanning the gap.